These 30 T cell receptor beta chains originate from one sample sequenced in a study of T cells after yellow fever vaccination. MiXCR, applied by TCRdb to the 5' RACE reads, yields one record per CDR3 protein. The top ten hold 17% of the sample, which has a few hundred thousand distinct CDR3 sequences, around 17% seen once. The sample in question was PBMCs, obtained 4 to 6 days after the first yellow fever vaccination. Receptors originate from a man younger than 35 who received the YFV17D yellow fever vaccine.

In this sample, this clonotype turned up a few times. The J gene is TRBJ2-2, the V gene TRBV24-1; 12 positions agree with TRBD1. CDR3 length: 19 residues. J was trimmed by 0 bases and V by 3 bases; bases with no gene match: 7. The germline V gene has CDR1 KGHDR and CDR2 SFDVKD. CDR3 sequence: CATSDAPGQGASNTGELFF. In DNA form, the CDR3 reads TGTGCCACCAGTGATGCTCCGGGACAGGGGGCATCGAACACCGGGGAGCTGTTTTTT.

For this clonotype: An end of the junction differs from the germline gene, which may be a read error. The chain combines TRBV4-3 with TRBJ2-1; TRBD2 is a possible D gene (6 bases). CDR1 and CDR2 (germline): LGHNA, YSLEER. CDR3 length: 16 residues. As DNA, the CDR3 is TGCGCCAGCAGCCAAGACGCGGGGTTGTCCTACGATGAGCAGTTCTTC. Translating it yields CASSQDAGLSYDEQFF.

This clonotype was seen more than once but under ten times. This chain connects TRBV5-1 to TRBJ1-2, with 9 positions matching TRBD1. CDR1 is SGHRS, CDR2 YFSETQ, per germline. The CDR3 has 14 residues. The V gene end was trimmed by 3 bases and the J gene end by 6 bases; junction bases not matched to a gene: 6. The chain's CDR3 is CASSYRDRDDGYTF. DNA for the CDR3: TGCGCCAGCAGCTACCGGGACAGGGATGATGGCTACACCTTC.

The V call is TRBV24-1, the J call TRBJ2-3; no definite D call. This CDR3 has 13 residues. The germline V gene encodes CDR1 KGHDR and CDR2 SFDVKD. V was shortened by 4 bases and J by 5 bases, with 9 bases between the two germline ends. This CDR3 reads CATSEWGGDTQYF. The CDR3 DNA sequence: TGTGCCACCAGTGAGTGGGGTGGAGATACGCAGTATTTT.

The genes are TRBV7-9 and TRBJ1-5; D might be TRBD1 (6 bases). This CDR3 region has 14 residues. The V and J ends lost 0 bases and 6 bases respectively, with 9 bases between them. Germline CDR1 reads SEHNR; CDR2 reads FQNEAQ (reference sequence). CDR3 region: CASSLAGAFQPQHF. CDR3 coding DNA: TGTGCCAGCAGCTTAGCGGGGGCTTTTCAGCCCCAGCATTTT.

The chain links TRBV4-1 to TRBJ2-1; 12 bases align to TRBD2. The germline CDR1 and CDR2 sequences are MGHRA and YSYEKL. V gave up 2 bases and J gave up 0 bases; unmatched junction bases: 14. The CDR3 loop spans 21 amino acids. CDR3 region: CASSQTPPASGGVGSYNEQFF. CDR3 in DNA: TGCGCCAGCAGCCAAACCCCCCCGGCTAGCGGGGGGGTGGGCTCCTACAATGAGCAGTTCTTC.

This chain uses TRBV6-1 with TRBJ1-1; D unresolved. The CDR3 is 14 amino acids. The ends were cut back, 0 bases at V and 3 bases at J, with 8 bases in the middle. Germline loops: CDR1 MNHNS, CDR2 SASEGT. The CDR3, as DNA: TGTGCCAGCAGTGAAGCGAACGGCTACACTGAAGCTTTCTTT. As protein: CASSEANGYTEAFF.

This clonotype was counted between two and nine times. V gene TRBV5-1 combines with J gene TRBJ2-1; D might be TRBD1 (5 bases). The CDR3 runs to 14 residues. Deletions cut 4 bases from V and 6 bases from J, with 14 bases between. CDR1 is SGHRS and CDR2 is YFSETQ in the germline V gene. CDR3 in amino acids: CASSRQSLPNEQFF. DNA for the CDR3: TGCGCCAGCAGCAGACAGAGCCTGCCCAATGAGCAGTTCTTC. The entire variable domain, with the rest obtained from reference TRBV5-1 and TRBJ2-1, is as follows: KAGVTQTPRYLIKTRGQQVTLSCSPISGHRSVSWYQQTPGQGLQFLFEYFSETQRNKGNFPGRFSGRQFSNSRSEMNVSTLELGDSALYLCASSRQSLPNEQFFGPGTRLTVL.

In nucleotides, the CDR3 is TGCAGTGCTAGAGATCATCTGAGGACAAATGTTATCTCTGGGGCCAACGTCCTGACTTTC. This sequence encodes CSARDHLRTNVISGANVLTF. The genes are TRBV20-1 and TRBJ2-6, with D possibly being TRBD1 (5 bases). The germline V gene has CDR1 DFQATT and CDR2 SNEGSKA (reference sequence). Trimming shortened V by 0 bases and J by 0 bases, and 21 bases separated the two germline ends. This CDR3 is built from 20 residues.

The chain joins TRBV12-3 or TRBV12-4 to TRBJ1-1; 11 nucleotides align to TRBD1. The CDR3 loop spans 14 amino acids. V gave up 4 bases and J gave up 5 bases; unmatched junction bases: 3. Here the CDR3 DNA reads TGTGCCAGCAGTTGGGACAGGGGGTATACTGAAGCTTTCTTT. It encodes CASSWDRGYTEAFF.

The chain joins TRBV10-3 to TRBJ2-1; either TRBD1 or TRBD2 may supply D (6 bases each). Between the trimmed V and J ends, which lost 6 bases and 4 bases, there was a span of 16 bases. This CDR3 contains 15 residues. Per the germline V gene, CDR1 is ENHRY and CDR2 is SYGVKD. This CDR3 reads CAISGGRQEYNEQFF. Written as DNA, the CDR3 is TGTGCCATCAGCGGGGGACGACAGGAGTACAATGAGCAGTTCTTC.

This clonotype was counted a few times. The chain has TRBV7-7 and TRBJ2-5; possibly TRBD2 for D (5 bases). The CDR3 has 11 amino acids. Germline V gene lookup returns CDR1 SSHAT and CDR2 FNYEAQ (reference sequence). The V end lost 4 bases, the J end lost 7 bases, and 7 bases lay between the germline ends. For the CDR3, the DNA is TGTGCCAGCAGCTCCCGGGGGACCCAGTACTTC. Translated, it gives CASSSRGTQYF.

This clonotype was seen more than once but under ten times. V and J are TRBV4-1 and TRBJ2-2; no definite D call. The germline CDR1 and CDR2 sequences are MGHRA and YSYEKL. Trimming left V 1 base short and J 4 bases short, with 7 bases between. CDR3 length: 14 amino acids. CDR3 loop: CASSQGWFTGELFF. DNA for the CDR3: TGCGCCAGCAGCCAAGGGTGGTTCACCGGGGAGCTGTTTTTT.

This clonotype appeared many times. The chain carries TRBV18 and TRBJ2-5; D not certain. V lost 3 bases and J lost 2, with 10 bases in between. Per the germline V gene, CDR1 is KGHSH and CDR2 is LQKENI. The CDR3 spans 14 residues. For the CDR3, the DNA is TGTGCCAGCTCACCCCCGATGTCACAAGAGACCCAGTACTTC. This gives the protein CASSPPMSQETQYF.

This sequence joins TRBV7-2 and TRBJ1-2, with TRBD1 matching over 8 bases. Germline CDR1 reads SGHTA; CDR2 reads FQGNSA. J lost 8 bases, V lost 10 bases, and 12 bases had no gene match. The CDR3 covers 13 residues. The CDR3 region is CATSVGRGLGYTF. DNA for the CDR3: TGTGCCACCTCGGTCGGCAGGGGGCTAGGCTACACCTTC.

This clonotype was detected ten times or more. V and J are TRBV5-1 and TRBJ2-1; 7 nucleotides align to TRBD2. V shed 5 bases, J shed 7 bases, and the junction held 9 bases outside the gene matches. This CDR3 spans 14 amino acids. Germline V gene data show CDR1 as SGHRS and CDR2 as YFSETQ. CDR3 DNA sequence: TGCGCCAGCAGTCTGAGGTCCGGGGGGAATGAGCAGTTCTTC. It encodes CASSLRSGGNEQFF.

This chain uses TRBV12-3 or TRBV12-4 with TRBJ1-6; D gene ambiguous. The V end lost 7 bases, the J end lost 8 bases, and 15 bases lay between the germline ends. The CDR3 has 14 residues. CDR3 sequence: CASNILGVHSPLHF. The CDR3 DNA sequence: TGTGCCAGCAATATCCTGGGCGTACATTCACCCCTCCACTTT.

This chain links TRBV7-2 with TRBJ1-2, with 10 bases that match TRBD1. The CDR3 is made up of 16 amino acids. Germline V gives CDR1 SGHTA, CDR2 FQGNSA. V dropped 5 bases and J dropped 6; count of bases not matched to a gene: 12. DNA for the CDR3: TGTGCCAGCAGCCTCCTCAGGAGGGGGACAGGGGATGGCTACACCTTC. Amino acid sequence: CASSLLRRGTGDGYTF.

The chain combines TRBV28 with TRBJ2-5; 9 bases match TRBD1. CDR1 is MDHEN and CDR2 is SYDVKM in the germline V gene. The CDR3 totals 17 residues. Unmatched junction bases numbered 10, after V lost 4 bases and J lost 1 base. CDR3 nucleotide sequence: TGTGCCAGCAGTTCGTGGACAGGGGTTGGGCCCCAAGAGACCCAGTACTTC. Protein sequence: CASSSWTGVGPQETQYF.

The J gene is TRBJ2-4, the V gene TRBV3-1; the match to TRBD2 covers 7 bases. The CDR3 spans 13 residues. V was clipped by 3 bases and J by 15 bases; unmatched bases: 11. The germline gives CDR1 LGHDT, CDR2 YNNKEL (reference sequence). CDR3 bases: TGTGCCAGCAGCCAGGATCTAGCGGAGAAGGCGTACTTC. This encodes CASSQDLAEKAYF.

This clonotype was seen a few times. The chain joins TRBV10-3 to TRBJ1-2; D not certain. Germline values: CDR1 ENHRY, CDR2 SYGVKD. The CDR3 is made up of 13 amino acids. Trimming took off 8 bases at V and 6 bases at J, with 16 bases between the two ends. The CDR3 coding sequence is TGTGCCATCTATCCCGGGCAGCAAAATGGCTACACCTTC. Its protein is CAIYPGQQNGYTF.

The chain recombines TRBV15 with TRBJ1-2, with D unresolved. The CDR3 is 16 residues long. V was pared by 0 bases and J by 5 bases, with 16 bases between. Germline CDR1 is LNHNV and CDR2 is YYDKDF (reference sequence). CDR3 residues: CATSRDLSLPEYGYTF. The CDR3 DNA reads as TGTGCCACCAGCAGAGATCTGAGCCTACCTGAGTATGGCTACACCTTC.

This clonotype was counted a few times. The chain links TRBV6-2 or TRBV6-3 to TRBJ1-5; a possible D gene is TRBD1 (6 bases). The CDR3 runs 14 residues. CDR1 and CDR2 (germline): MNHEY, SVGEGT. Between the trimmed V and J ends, which lost 0 bases and 6 bases, there was a span of 9 bases. In DNA form, the CDR3 reads TGTGCCAGCAGTTACTCCAGGGGCGGTCAGCCCCAGCATTTT. It encodes CASSYSRGGQPQHF.

This clonotype has more than one count but fewer than ten. The V gene is TRBV9, the J gene TRBJ1-1; D might be TRBD1 (5 bases). Germline lookup yields CDR1 SGDLS and CDR2 YYNGEE. The V end lost 5 bases, the J end lost 0 bases, and 8 bases lay between the germline ends. The CDR3 totals 13 residues. CDR3 sequence reads: CASRPDMNTEAFF. The CDR3 nucleotides are TGTGCCAGCAGACCGGACATGAACACTGAAGCTTTCTTT.

In this sample, this clonotype turned up a few times. The V and J genes are TRBV27 and TRBJ1-1, with D perhaps TRBD1 (5 bases). V was trimmed by 8 bases and J by 1 base, leaving 11 bases between them. There are 13 residues in the CDR3. CDR1 is MNHEY and CDR2 is SMNVEV in the germline V gene (reference sequence). The chain's CDR3 is CASLGHQNTEAFF. For the CDR3, the DNA is TGTGCCAGCCTCGGACACCAGAACACTGAAGCTTTCTTT.

This clonotype was picked up a small number of times. V is TRBV12-3 or TRBV12-4 and J is TRBJ2-1; no clear D gene. This CDR3 comprises 11 residues. V lost 7 bases and J 9 bases, leaving 10 bases between the germline ends. The CDR3 reads CASTRRSEQFF. As DNA, the CDR3 is TGTGCCAGCACACGAAGATCTGAGCAGTTCTTC.

This chain connects TRBV6-5 to TRBJ1-6; 9 bases are shared with TRBD1. V trimming: 5 bases; J trimming: 9 bases; junction bases outside the gene matches: 8. The CDR3 has 15 residues. The V gene's germline CDR1 is MNHEY and CDR2 SVGAGI. The CDR3 DNA is TGTGCCAGCAGTAACCGGGACAGGGAAATTTCACCCCTCCACTTT. Its translation: CASSNRDREISPLHF.

The table lists this clonotype with a few counts. The genes are TRBV5-6 and TRBJ2-1, with D possibly matching TRBD2 (5 bases). Trimming took off 0 bases at V and 10 bases at J, with 11 bases between the two ends. CDR3 length: 13 amino acids. The germline V gene encodes CDR1 SGHDT and CDR2 YYEEEE. CDR3 nucleotides: TGTGCCAGCAGCTTGGGGTCTAGCCCCGAGCAGTTCTTC. It translates to CASSLGSSPEQFF. The full variable domain, with the rest looked up from reference TRBV5-6 and TRBJ2-1, is DAGVTQSPTHLIKTRGQQVTLRCSPKSGHDTVSWYQQALGQGPQFIFQYYEEEERQRGNFPDRFSGHQFPNYSSELNVNALLLGDSALYLCASSLGSSPEQFFGPGTRLTVL.

This clonotype was observed a handful of times. The chain carries TRBV20-1 and TRBJ1-5; TRBD1 matches at 8 bases. The V gene end was trimmed by 0 bases and the J gene end by 4 bases; junction bases not matched to a gene: 20. Germline V CDR1 and CDR2: DFQATT, SNEGSKA (reference sequence). The CDR3 length is 20 residues. CDR3 nucleotide sequence: TGCAGTGCTAGAGATAGAGCAAAGCAGGGGGCAGGGGCAGGAAATCAGCCCCAGCATTTT. Amino acid sequence: CSARDRAKQGAGAGNQPQHF.

With regard to this clonotype: One end of the junction is discordant with germline, which a read error may explain. The J gene is TRBJ2-7, the V gene TRBV3-1; TRBD2 is a possible D gene (6 bases). CDR1 and CDR2 from the germline V gene are LGHDT and YNNKEL (reference sequence). The CDR3 consists of 13 residues. CDR3 DNA: TGTGCCAGCAGCCAAGACCCCGGAGGGGCCTCGTTTTTC. Translation gives CASSQDPGGASFF.